This TCR beta chain was obtained from a study of T cell changes during pregnancy in multiple sclerosis. Some clones are missing from TCRdb's copy, which holds only in-frame ones; the method was immunoSEQ multiplex PCR. Of 55,000 to 80,000 clones listed, 85% to 90% are singletons. This CDR3 region has 14 residues. The germline V gene has CDR1 MGHDK and CDR2 SYGVNS. Trimming took off 5 bases at V and 4 bases at J, with 11 bases between the two ends. This sequence joins TRBV25-1 and TRBJ2-2; TRBD2 might be the D (6 bases). The receptor was isolated from a female donor in good health, enrolled as a control in a pregnancy study. The sample here was peripheral blood, taken after pregnancy. The CDR3 is CASSKGLRTGELFF. For the CDR3, the DNA is TGTGCCAGCAGTAAGGGACTTCGCACCGGGGAGCTGTTTTTT. Full variable domain (outside the CDR3, taken from reference TRBV25-1 and TRBJ2-2): EADIYQTPRYLVIGTGKKITLECSQTMGHDKMYWYQQDPGMELHLIHYSYGVNSTEKGDLSSESTVSRIRTEHFPLTLESARPSHTSQYLCASSKGLRTGELFFGEGSRLTVL.